The clone carrying this T cell receptor (beta chain) was recorded at least ten times. The antigen is undetermined. Time point reported: pre-sensitization, week 0. Sample treatment: therapeutic diphenylcyclopropenone sensitization with weekly scalp DPC. This CDR3 is built from 13 residues. From germline, CDR1 is SGHAT and CDR2 FQDESV (reference sequence). V shed 6 bases and J shed 1 base, with 9 bases lying between them. The sample originates from a study of human T cells and chemical hapten exposure. On the study more broadly: 2% DPC applied to a roughly 2 cm by roughly 2 cm arm area sensitized donors.

In the library, unique molecular identifiers were attached to individual cDNA molecules. In TCRdb, the RACE reads were re-called with MiXCR into one record per CDR3 protein. The table lists about 40,000 distinct CDR3 sequences, roughly 10% of them singletons. The study, taken as a whole, reports: As the donors had alopecia, their immune response may differ from healthy people's. Among expanded TCRs, significantly more large CDR3 similarity clusters formed than among controls.

The sample here was whole blood, taken in connection with sensitization to the hapten diphenylcyclopropenone (DPC). This TCR was recovered from a man aged 25 to 45 with alopecia areata. Some clones in this sample may be carry-over from other donors' samples. The rearrangement joins TRBV11-1 to TRBJ1-1; D ambiguous. In DNA form, the CDR3 reads TGTGCCAGCAGGGCGCGGGGGAACACTGAAGCTTTCTTT. This translates into CASRARGNTEAFF. Full variable domain (missing parts from reference TRBV11-1 and TRBJ1-1): EAEVAQSPRYKITEKSQAVAFWCDPISGHATLYWYRQILGQGPELLVQFQDESVVDDSQLPKDRFSAERLKGVDSTLKIQPAELGDSAMYLCASRARGNTEAFFGQGTRLTVV.